These 21 T cell receptor beta chains were sequenced from one sample in a study of cytomegalovirus exposure and HLA in healthy donors. TCRdb's table, derived via immunoSEQ multiplex PCR, lists solely in-frame clones and lacks some. The sample yields fewer than 90,000 clones, 94% seen once. The sample comprised PBMCs. These receptor sequences come from a young woman in good health and CMV-seropositive.

The chain carries TRBV7-9 and TRBJ1-1; tentatively, D is TRBD1 (5 bases). V lost 1 base to trimming and J lost 6 bases, with 15 bases between them. The CDR3 spans 15 residues. CDR1 and CDR2 from the germline V gene are SEHNR and FQNEAQ (reference sequence). The CDR3 reads CASSLGGVGSSEAFF. CDR3 nucleotide sequence: TGTGCCAGCAGCTTAGGGGGGGTTGGATCTTCTGAAGCTTTCTTT.

The chain combines TRBV6-1 with TRBJ2-3; 7 nucleotides align to TRBD2. The V gene end was trimmed by 5 bases and the J gene end by 2 bases; junction bases not matched to a gene: 10. CDR3 size: 16 residues. The V gene's germline CDR1 is MNHNS and CDR2 SASEGT. The DNA for the CDR3 is TGTGCCAGCAGTAAAGGACTAGTTGGGCACACAGATACGCAGTATTTT. Its protein is CASSKGLVGHTDTQYF.

The chain carries TRBV6-5 and TRBJ1-5; no firm D call. Trimming removed 0 bases from V and 0 bases from J, with 6 bases in between. The CDR3 is 15 residues long. Germline lookup yields CDR1 MNHEY and CDR2 SVGAGI. CDR3: CASSYSYFSNQPQHF. CDR3 sequence (DNA): TGTGCCAGCAGTTACTCTTACTTTAGCAATCAGCCCCAGCATTTT.

CDR3 protein: CAWSVQGTSGSKQYF. CDR3 bases: TGTGCCTGGAGTGTCCAGGGGACTAGCGGGAGTAAGCAGTACTTC. This chain joins TRBV30 and TRBJ2-7; 14 nucleotides align to TRBD2. Germline values: CDR1 GTSNPN, CDR2 SVGIG (reference sequence). The ends lost 0 bases at V and 8 bases at J; junction bases unmatched: 6. This CDR3 spans 15 amino acids.

The J gene is TRBJ2-5, the V gene TRBV5-4; 9 bases fit TRBD2. Germline V gene data show CDR1 as SGHNT and CDR2 as YYREEE (reference sequence). V lost 2 bases, J lost 5 bases, and 13 bases stayed unmatched. The CDR3 has 17 amino acids. The CDR3 DNA follows: TGTGCCAGCAGCTTTGGACCTGGGCTAGCGGGGTTCGAGACCCAGTACTTC. Translation gives CASSFGPGLAGFETQYF.

The rearrangement joins TRBV29-1 to TRBJ2-3, with D possibly matching TRBD2 (5 bases). The CDR3 has 13 amino acids. In germline, CDR1 is SQVTM, CDR2 ANQGSEA. The V and J ends lost 1 base and 2 bases respectively, with 7 bases between them. The CDR3 DNA follows: TGCAGCGTTGAAGGGGGAGACACAGATACGCAGTATTTT. Protein sequence: CSVEGGDTDTQYF.

V gene TRBV7-9 combines with J gene TRBJ1-1, with 7 bases fitting TRBD1. After removal of 5 bases from V and 0 bases from J, the junction contained 6 bases not matched to a gene. Germline CDR1 is SEHNR and CDR2 is FQNEAQ (reference sequence). The CDR3 length is 15 residues. The DNA for the CDR3 is TGTGCCAGCAGCCGCCAGACAGGGTTGAACACTGAAGCTTTCTTT. Translating gives CASSRQTGLNTEAFF.

The chain joins TRBV18 to TRBJ2-7; TRBD2 matches at 7 bases. The length of the CDR3 is 16 residues. The V segment lost 6 bases and the J segment 1 base; nucleotides outside the gene matches: 12. The germline CDR1 and CDR2 sequences are KGHSH and LQKENI. Written as DNA, the CDR3 is TGTGCCAGCTCGTCCGGGTCGGGGCGGGAGTCCTACGAGCAGTACTTC. This encodes CASSSGSGRESYEQYF. The variable domain in full, completed from reference TRBV18 and TRBJ2-7, reads NAGVMQNPRHLVRRRGQEARLRCSPMKGHSHVYWYRQLPEEGLKFMVYLQKENIIDESGMPKERFSAEFPKEGPSILRIQQVVRGDSAAYFCASSSGSGRESYEQYFGPGTRLTVT.

The V gene is TRBV28, the J gene TRBJ2-7; D unresolved. V lost 7 bases and J 2 bases, leaving 15 bases between the germline ends. Germline V gene sequence: CDR1 MDHEN, CDR2 SYDVKM. This CDR3 spans 14 amino acids. This chain's CDR3 is CASTTPKNTYEQYF. For the CDR3, the DNA is TGTGCCAGCACCACCCCCAAGAACACCTACGAGCAGTACTTC.

The chain recombines TRBV7-3 with TRBJ2-3; the D gene is possibly TRBD2 (5 bases). This CDR3 has 14 amino acids. Deletions cut 4 bases from V and 6 bases from J, with 14 bases between. In germline, CDR1 is SGHTA, CDR2 FQGTGA. The CDR3 DNA follows: TGTGCCAGCAGCTCGTCCGGGGAGCACGATACGCAGTATTTT. Residues: CASSSSGEHDTQYF.

This chain connects TRBV5-4 to TRBJ1-2, with TRBD1 matching 7 bases. Losses at the gene ends were 2 bases for V and 4 bases for J; bases not matched to a gene: 5. Looked up from germline, CDR1 is SGHNT and CDR2 is YYREEE (reference sequence). The CDR3 runs 14 residues. The CDR3: CASSFFRQGYGYTF. The CDR3 coding sequence is TGTGCCAGCAGCTTCTTCAGACAGGGCTATGGCTACACCTTC. Complete variable domain (other parts from reference TRBV5-4 and TRBJ1-2): ETGVTQSPTHLIKTRGQQVTLRCSSQSGHNTVSWYQQALGQGPQFIFQYYREEENGRGNFPPRFSGLQFPNYSSELNVNALELDDSALYLCASSFFRQGYGYTFGSGTRLTVV.

The CDR3 is CSVGLSGETQYF. The CDR3 bases are TGCAGCGTTGGACTCTCTGGGGAGACCCAGTACTTC. The V and J genes are TRBV29-1 and TRBJ2-5; D is ambiguous. Germline V gene lookup returns CDR1 SQVTM and CDR2 ANQGSEA. The CDR3 loop spans 12 amino acids. The V end lost 4 bases, the J end lost 5 bases, and 11 bases lay between the germline ends. The complete variable domain, with remaining parts taken from reference TRBV29-1 and TRBJ2-5, reads SAVISQKPSRDICQRGTSLTIQCQVDSQVTMMFWYRQQPGQSLTLIATANQGSEATYESGFVIDKFPISRPNLTFSTLTVSNMSPEDSSIYLCSVGLSGETQYFGPGTRLLVL.

The chain is built from TRBV7-9 and TRBJ2-7; no firm D call. The germline V gene encodes CDR1 SEHNR and CDR2 FQNEAQ (reference sequence). The CDR3 runs to 14 residues. V was pared by 5 bases and J by 0 bases, with 11 bases between. The CDR3 is CASSRTPYSYEQYF. CDR3 sequence (DNA): TGTGCCAGCAGCCGAACCCCCTACTCCTACGAGCAGTACTTC.

The V call is TRBV5-1, the J call TRBJ2-1, with TRBD1 matching 10 bases. This CDR3 is 14 amino acids long. CDR1 SGHRS and CDR2 YFSETQ come from the germline V gene. V shed 3 bases and J 7 bases; nucleotides not matched to a gene: 4. The CDR3 DNA sequence: TGCGCCAGCAGCTCCGGACAGGGGGGAAATGAGCAGTTCTTC. Its protein is CASSSGQGGNEQFF.

The chain couples TRBV30 to TRBJ2-1, with D perhaps TRBD1 (5 bases). Trimming pared 2 bases from V and 3 bases from J, leaving 17 bases between. The CDR3 is 16 amino acids. In germline, CDR1 is GTSNPN, CDR2 SVGIG (reference sequence). This CDR3 is CAWSTHTSTVYNEQFF. As DNA, the CDR3 is TGTGCCTGGAGTACCCATACTTCGACAGTCTACAATGAGCAGTTCTTC.

This rearrangement joins TRBV11-3 to TRBJ1-1; 7 bases match TRBD1. V gave up 1 base and J gave up 1 base; unmatched junction bases: 6. CDR3 length: 16 amino acids. Germline V gene lookup returns CDR1 SGHNT and CDR2 YENEEA. The CDR3 loop is CASSLGGYRGNTEAFF. The DNA of the CDR3 is TGTGCCAGCAGCTTAGGCGGTTACAGGGGGAACACTGAAGCTTTCTTT.

The gene calls are TRBV2 and TRBJ2-1; 8 bases are a match to TRBD1. V lost 6 bases, J lost 6 bases, and 10 bases stayed unmatched. This CDR3 is 15 amino acids long. CDR1 and CDR2 (germline): SNHLY, FYNNEI. The CDR3 here is CASRTVDRAVNEQFF. The CDR3 DNA reads as TGTGCCAGCAGGACGGTGGACAGGGCCGTCAATGAGCAGTTCTTC.

Remarks on this clone: The sample holds other DNA sequences that translate to the same CDR3. This chain joins TRBV7-9 and TRBJ2-5; maybe TRBD2 (6 bases). Germline V gives CDR1 SEHNR, CDR2 FQNEAQ (reference sequence). V lost 5 bases, J lost 5 bases, and 12 bases lay in between. The CDR3 is 13 residues long. The CDR3 DNA reads TGTGCCAGCAGCCTTAATGGAGGGGAGACCCAGTACTTC. Translating gives CASSLNGGETQYF.

The V and J genes are TRBV6-5 and TRBJ2-1; TRBD2 matches 12 bases. Trimming at V came to 2 bases and at J to 8 bases, leaving 7 bases not matched to a gene. The V gene's germline CDR1 is MNHEY and CDR2 SVGAGI. The CDR3 loop spans 16 amino acids. The CDR3 loop is CASSYPGLAGSDEQFF. The CDR3, as DNA: TGTGCCAGCAGTTACCCAGGACTAGCGGGATCAGATGAGCAGTTCTTC.

The chain combines TRBV7-3 with TRBJ2-3; 7 bases are a match to TRBD1. The germline CDR1 and CDR2 sequences are SGHTA and FQGTGA. V shed 5 bases and J 2 bases; nucleotides not matched to a gene: 7. The CDR3 has 15 residues. The CDR3, as DNA: TGTGCCAGCAGCCTTACCGGGACAGACACAGATACGCAGTATTTT. The encoded protein is CASSLTGTDTDTQYF.

This chain connects TRBV25-1 to TRBJ1-2, with no clear D. With 3 bases removed from V and 0 bases from J, the gap between germline ends came to 17 bases. This CDR3 comprises 17 residues. Germline CDR1 MGHDK, CDR2 SYGVNS. CDR3 region: CASSESRGGRANYGYTF. In DNA, the CDR3 is TGTGCCAGCAGTGAGAGTCGAGGAGGCCGAGCTAACTATGGCTACACCTTC.